One and the same sample provided the 3 T cell receptor beta chains below, sequenced in a study of technical replicates of blood from several donors. Only in-frame clones appear in the TCRdb table, and some are missing; sequencing was by immunoSEQ multiplex PCR. The sample has some 58,000 clones; approximately 94% are singletons. The sample taken for sequencing was T cells isolated from PBMCs. The receptors stem from a human donor in good health.

CDR3 loop: CASSPTWGEGYSNQPQHF. The CDR3 coding sequence is TGTGCCAGCAGTCCTACCTGGGGGGAGGGCTATAGCAATCAGCCCCAGCATTTT. The chain uses TRBV28 and TRBJ1-5; TRBD1 is a possible D gene (5 bases). CDR3 size: 18 residues. Between the trimmed V and J ends, which lost 5 bases and 0 bases, there was a span of 20 bases. Germline V gene lookup returns CDR1 MDHEN and CDR2 SYDVKM. Together with reference TRBV28 and TRBJ1-5, the CDR3 gives the full variable domain: DVKVTQSSRYLVKRTGEKVFLECVQDMDHENMFWYRQDPGLGLRLIYFSYDVKMKEKGDIPEGYSVSREKKERFSLILESASTNQTSMYLCASSPTWGEGYSNQPQHFGDGTRLSIL.

The V and J genes are TRBV7-9 and TRBJ1-3; TRBD1 aligns across 8 bases. CDR1 and CDR2 from the germline V gene are SEHNR and FQNEAQ (reference sequence). V was clipped by 1 base and J by 4 bases; unmatched bases: 12. CDR3 length: 18 amino acids. The CDR3, as DNA: TGTGCCAGCAGCTTAGGGTTAGGTCAGGGGGCCGAAGGAAACACCATATATTTT. This translates into CASSLGLGQGAEGNTIYF.

This sequence joins TRBV5-1 and TRBJ2-1, with TRBD2 matching over 7 bases. The CDR3 loop spans 16 amino acids. Looked up from germline, CDR1 is SGHRS and CDR2 is YFSETQ. Unmatched junction bases numbered 8, after V lost 0 bases and J lost 5 bases. CDR3 nucleotides: TGCGCCAGCAGCTTGGACACGGGAGGCTACAACAATGAGCAGTTCTTC. This gives the protein CASSLDTGGYNNEQFF. Full variable domain (remainder filled in from reference TRBV5-1 and TRBJ2-1): KAGVTQTPRYLIKTRGQQVTLSCSPISGHRSVSWYQQTPGQGLQFLFEYFSETQRNKGNFPGRFSGRQFSNSRSEMNVSTLELGDSALYLCASSLDTGGYNNEQFFGPGTRLTVL.